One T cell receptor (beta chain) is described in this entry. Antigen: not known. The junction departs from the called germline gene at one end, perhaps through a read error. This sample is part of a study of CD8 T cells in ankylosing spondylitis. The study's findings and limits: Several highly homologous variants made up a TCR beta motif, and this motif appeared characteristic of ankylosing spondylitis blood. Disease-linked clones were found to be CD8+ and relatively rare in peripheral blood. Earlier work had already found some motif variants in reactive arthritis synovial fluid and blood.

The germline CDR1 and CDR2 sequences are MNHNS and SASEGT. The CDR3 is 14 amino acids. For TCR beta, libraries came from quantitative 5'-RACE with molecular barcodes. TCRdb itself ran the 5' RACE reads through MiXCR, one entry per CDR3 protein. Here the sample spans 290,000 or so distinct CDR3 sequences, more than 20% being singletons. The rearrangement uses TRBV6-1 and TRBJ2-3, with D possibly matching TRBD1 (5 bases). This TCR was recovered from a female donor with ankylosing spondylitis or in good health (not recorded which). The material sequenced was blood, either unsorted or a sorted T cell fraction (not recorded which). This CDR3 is CASSPRRLTDTKYF. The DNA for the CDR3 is TGTGCCAGCAGTCCGCGGCGGTTGACAGATACGAAGTATTTT.